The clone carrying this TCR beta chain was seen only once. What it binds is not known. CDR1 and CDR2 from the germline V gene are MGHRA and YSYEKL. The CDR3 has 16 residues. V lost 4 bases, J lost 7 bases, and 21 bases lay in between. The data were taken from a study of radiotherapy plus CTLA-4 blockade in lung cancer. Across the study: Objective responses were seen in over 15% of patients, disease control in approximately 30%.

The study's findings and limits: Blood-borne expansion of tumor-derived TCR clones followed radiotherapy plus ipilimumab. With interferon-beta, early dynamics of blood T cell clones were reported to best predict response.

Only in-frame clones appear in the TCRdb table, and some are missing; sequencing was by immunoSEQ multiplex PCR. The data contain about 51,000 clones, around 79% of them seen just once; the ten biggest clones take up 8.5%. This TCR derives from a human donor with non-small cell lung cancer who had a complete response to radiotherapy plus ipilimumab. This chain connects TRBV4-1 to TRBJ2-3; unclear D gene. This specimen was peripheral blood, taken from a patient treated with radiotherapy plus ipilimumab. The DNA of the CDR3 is TGCGCCAGCAGCCGAGCTCAGGATTTCCAGGAATATACGCAGTATTTT. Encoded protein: CASSRAQDFQEYTQYF.